This T cell receptor beta chain was recovered during a study of T cell responses to AZD1222 COVID-19 vaccine. Background on the study: The study pooled second doses at about 4 or about 12 weeks.

Per the germline V gene, CDR1 is LGHNA and CDR2 is YNFKEQ. The CDR3 sequence is 16 residues long. V was pared by 1 base and J by 0 bases, with 10 bases between. Using immunoSEQ multiplex PCR, the repertoire was profiled, and TCRdb retains in-frame clones only, with some absent. This table has some 120,000 clones, roughly 87% appearing once. Study observations and caveats: Baseline antibody screening turned up just a handful of seropositive AZD1222 recipients. Increased Spike-specific TCR breadth and depth were observed after two AZD1222 doses. Vaccine-related CD4 TCRs covered spike, predominating at 160-218 and 743-854.

On this clone: Its antigen is still unknown.

The chain has TRBV4-2 and TRBJ1-3, with unresolved D. The origin of this receptor is an adult in good health. The material sequenced was peripheral blood, taken on day 0 of AZD1222 vaccination. CDR3 nucleotide sequence: TGTGCCAGCAGCCAAGGGACGGGCACCTCTGGAAACACCATATATTTT. This codes for CASSQGTGTSGNTIYF.